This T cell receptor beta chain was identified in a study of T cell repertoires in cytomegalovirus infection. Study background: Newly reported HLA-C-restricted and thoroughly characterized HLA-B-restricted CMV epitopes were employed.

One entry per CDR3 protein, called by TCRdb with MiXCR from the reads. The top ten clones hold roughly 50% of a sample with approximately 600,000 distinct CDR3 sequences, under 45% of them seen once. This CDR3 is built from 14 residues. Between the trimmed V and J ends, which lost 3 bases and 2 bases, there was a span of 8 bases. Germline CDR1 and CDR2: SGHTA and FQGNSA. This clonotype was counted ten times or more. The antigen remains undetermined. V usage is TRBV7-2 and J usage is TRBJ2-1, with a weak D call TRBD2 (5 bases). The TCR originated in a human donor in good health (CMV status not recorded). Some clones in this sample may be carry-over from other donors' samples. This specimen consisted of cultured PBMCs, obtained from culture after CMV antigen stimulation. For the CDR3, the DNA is TGTGCCAGCAGCTTTTACGGGACCTACAATGAGCAGTTCTTC. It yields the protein CASSFYGTYNEQFF. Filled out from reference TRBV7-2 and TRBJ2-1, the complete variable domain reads GAGVSQSPSNKVTEKGKDVELRCDPISGHTALYWYRQSLGQGLEFLIYFQGNSAPDKSGLPSDRFSAERTGGSVSTLTIQRTQQEDSAVYLCASSFYGTYNEQFFGPGTRLTVL.